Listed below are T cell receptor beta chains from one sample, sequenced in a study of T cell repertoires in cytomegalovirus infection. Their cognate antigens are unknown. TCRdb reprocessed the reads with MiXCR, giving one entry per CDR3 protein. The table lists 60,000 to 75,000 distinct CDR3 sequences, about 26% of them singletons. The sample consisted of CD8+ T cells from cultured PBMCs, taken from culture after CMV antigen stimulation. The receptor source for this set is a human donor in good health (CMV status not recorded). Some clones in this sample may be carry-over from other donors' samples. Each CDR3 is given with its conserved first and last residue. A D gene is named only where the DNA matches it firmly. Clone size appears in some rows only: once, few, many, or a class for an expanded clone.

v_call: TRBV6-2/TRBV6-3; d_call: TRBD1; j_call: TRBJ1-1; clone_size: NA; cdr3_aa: CASSAGTGGSAEAFF; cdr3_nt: TGTGCCAGCAGCGCCGGGACAGGTGGAAGCGCTGAAGCTTTCTTT
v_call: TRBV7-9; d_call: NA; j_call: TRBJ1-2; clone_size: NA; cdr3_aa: CASSGQLLDTNYGYTF; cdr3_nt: TGTGCCAGCAGCGGCCAGTTACTGGACACCAACTATGGCTACACCTTC
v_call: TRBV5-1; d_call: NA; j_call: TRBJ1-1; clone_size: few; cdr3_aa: CASSVQVNTEAFF; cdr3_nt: TGCGCCAGCAGCGTACAGGTGAACACTGAAGCTTTCTTT
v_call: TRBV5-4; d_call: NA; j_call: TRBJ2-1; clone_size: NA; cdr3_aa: CASSPTDRLREQFF; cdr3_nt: TGTGCCAGCAGCCCGACCGACAGGCTCCGGGAGCAGTTCTTC
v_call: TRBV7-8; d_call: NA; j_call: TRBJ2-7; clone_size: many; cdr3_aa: CASSLVDYEQYF; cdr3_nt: TGTGCCAGCAGCTTAGTGGACTACGAGCAGTACTTC
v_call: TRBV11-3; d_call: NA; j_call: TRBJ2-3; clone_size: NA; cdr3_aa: CASSLGDTDTQYF; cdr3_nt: TGTGCCAGCAGCTTAGGAGACACAGATACGCAGTATTTT
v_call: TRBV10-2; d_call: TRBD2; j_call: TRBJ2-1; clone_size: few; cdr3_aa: CASRPGTSGSSGNEQFF; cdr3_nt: TGCGCCAGCCGCCCCGGGACTAGCGGGAGTTCGGGCAATGAGCAGTTCTTC
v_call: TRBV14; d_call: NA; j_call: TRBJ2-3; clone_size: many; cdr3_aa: CASSQASTDTQYF; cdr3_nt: TGTGCCAGCAGCCAAGCAAGCACAGATACGCAGTATTTT
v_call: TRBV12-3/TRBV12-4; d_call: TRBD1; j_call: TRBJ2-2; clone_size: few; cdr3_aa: CASSGQGRTGELFF; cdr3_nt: TGTGCCAGCAGCGGACAGGGACGCACCGGGGAGCTGTTTTTT
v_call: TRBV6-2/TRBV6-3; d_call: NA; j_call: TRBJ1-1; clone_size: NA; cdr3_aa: CASIKLEWGGTEAFF; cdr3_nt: TGTGCCAGCATCAAACTAGAGTGGGGAGGGACTGAAGCTTTCTTT
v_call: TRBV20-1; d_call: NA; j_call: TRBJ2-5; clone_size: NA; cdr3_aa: CSATDSKKTQYF; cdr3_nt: TGCAGTGCTACGGACAGCAAGAAGACCCAGTACTTC
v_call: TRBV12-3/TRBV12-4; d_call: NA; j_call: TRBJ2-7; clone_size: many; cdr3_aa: CASSLGGGGEQYF; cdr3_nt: TGTGCCAGCAGTTTAGGGGGAGGTGGCGAGCAGTACTTC
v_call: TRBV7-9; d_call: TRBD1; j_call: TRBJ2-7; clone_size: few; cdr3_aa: CASSTRQGEQYF; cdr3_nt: TGTGCCAGCAGCACCAGACAGGGCGAGCAGTACTTC
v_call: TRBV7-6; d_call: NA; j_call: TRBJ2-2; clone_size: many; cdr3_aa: CASSLGPQGHGELFF; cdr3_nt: TGTGCCAGCAGCTTAGGACCGCAGGGCCACGGGGAGCTGTTTTTT
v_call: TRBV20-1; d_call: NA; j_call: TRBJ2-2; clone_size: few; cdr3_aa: CSARDTAHTGELFF; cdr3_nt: TGCAGTGCTCGAGACACAGCCCACACCGGGGAGCTGTTTTTT
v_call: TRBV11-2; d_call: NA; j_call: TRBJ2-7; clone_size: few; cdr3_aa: CASSPPAVSEQYF; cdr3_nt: TGTGCCAGCAGCCCCCCCGCGGTCTCGGAGCAGTACTTC
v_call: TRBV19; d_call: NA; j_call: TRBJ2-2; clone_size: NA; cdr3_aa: CASSIRLTTGELFF; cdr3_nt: TGTGCCAGTAGTATTAGGCTAACCACCGGGGAGCTGTTTTTT
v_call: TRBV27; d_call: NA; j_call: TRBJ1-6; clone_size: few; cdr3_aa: CASREGVSGSPLHF; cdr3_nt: TGTGCCAGCAGAGAGGGTGTGTCTGGGTCACCCCTCCACTTT
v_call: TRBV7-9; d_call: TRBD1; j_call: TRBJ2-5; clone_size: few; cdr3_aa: CASSLGTGVQETQYF; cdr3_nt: TGTGCCAGCAGCTTAGGGACAGGGGTTCAAGAGACCCAGTACTTC
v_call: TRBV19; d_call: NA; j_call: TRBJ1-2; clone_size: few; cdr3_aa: CASNVPAEGDYGYTF; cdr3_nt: TGTGCCAGCAACGTTCCGGCGGAAGGGGACTATGGCTACACCTTC
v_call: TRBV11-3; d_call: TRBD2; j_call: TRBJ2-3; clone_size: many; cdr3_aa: CASSLVVGLAGTANTQYF; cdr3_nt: TGTGCCAGCAGCTTAGTGGTCGGGCTAGCGGGGACCGCGAATACGCAGTATTTT
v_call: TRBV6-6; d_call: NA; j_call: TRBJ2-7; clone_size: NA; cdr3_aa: CASSVPGSSYEQYF; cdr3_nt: TGTGCCAGCAGTGTTCCGGGAAGCTCCTACGAGCAGTACTTC
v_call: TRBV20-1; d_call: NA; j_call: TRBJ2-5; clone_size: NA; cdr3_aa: CSEAAEETQYF; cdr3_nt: TGCAGTGAGGCGGCTGAAGAGACCCAGTACTTC
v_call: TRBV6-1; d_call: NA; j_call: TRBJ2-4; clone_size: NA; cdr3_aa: CASSERVRGAKNIQYF; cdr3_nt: TGTGCCAGCAGTGAAAGGGTCAGGGGCGCCAAAAACATTCAGTACTTC
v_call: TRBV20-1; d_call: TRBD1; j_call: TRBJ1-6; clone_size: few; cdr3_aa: CSARDWGQGSQPLHF; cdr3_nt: TGCAGTGCTAGAGATTGGGGACAGGGCTCCCAACCCCTCCACTTT
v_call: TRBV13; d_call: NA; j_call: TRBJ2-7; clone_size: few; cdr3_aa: CASRKRGGSYEQYF; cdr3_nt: TGTGCCAGCAGGAAGAGGGGAGGTTCCTACGAGCAGTACTTC
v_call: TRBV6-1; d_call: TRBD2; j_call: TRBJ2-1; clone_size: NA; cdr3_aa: CASSGPDETGGTNEQFF; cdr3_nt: TGTGCCAGCAGTGGCCCCGACGAGACGGGGGGGACTAATGAGCAGTTCTTC
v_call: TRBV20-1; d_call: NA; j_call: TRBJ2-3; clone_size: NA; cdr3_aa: CSARDMEGGLLDTQYF; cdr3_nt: TGCAGTGCTAGAGATATGGAGGGAGGTTTATTAGATACGCAGTATTTT
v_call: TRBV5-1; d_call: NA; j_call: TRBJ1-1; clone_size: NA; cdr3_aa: CASSFAGGNTEAFF; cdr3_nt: TGCGCCAGCAGCTTCGCGGGAGGGAACACTGAAGCTTTCTTT
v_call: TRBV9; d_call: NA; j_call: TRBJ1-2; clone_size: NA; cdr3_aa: CASSAGQLGYGYTF; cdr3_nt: TGTGCCAGCAGCGCAGGACAGTTGGGCTATGGCTACACCTTC
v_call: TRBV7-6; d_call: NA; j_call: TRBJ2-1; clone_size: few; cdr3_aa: CASSSRVPSNEQFF; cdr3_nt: TGTGCCAGCAGCTCCCGGGTCCCATCCAATGAGCAGTTCTTC
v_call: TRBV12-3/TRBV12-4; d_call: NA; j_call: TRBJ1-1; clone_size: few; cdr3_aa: CASSRYRDTNTEAFF; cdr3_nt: TGTGCCAGCAGTCGATATCGGGACACCAACACTGAAGCTTTCTTT
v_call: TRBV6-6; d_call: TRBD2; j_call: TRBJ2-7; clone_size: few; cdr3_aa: CASSYSFGSGIYYEQYF; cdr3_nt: TGTGCCAGCAGTTACTCGTTTGGTAGCGGGATATACTACGAGCAGTACTTC
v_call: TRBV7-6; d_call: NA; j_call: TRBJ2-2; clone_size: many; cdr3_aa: CASSLAWGLGELFF; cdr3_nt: TGTGCCAGCAGCTTAGCGTGGGGGCTCGGGGAGCTGTTTTTT
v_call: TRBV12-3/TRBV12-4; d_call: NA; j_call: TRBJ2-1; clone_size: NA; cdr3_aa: CASSRGDTNEQFF; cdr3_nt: TGTGCCAGCAGCCGAGGGGACACTAATGAGCAGTTCTTC
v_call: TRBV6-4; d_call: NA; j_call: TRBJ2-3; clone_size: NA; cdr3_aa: CASSDVFGGTDTQYF; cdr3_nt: TGTGCCAGCAGTGACGTTTTTGGGGGCACAGATACGCAGTATTTT